This is a list of T cell receptor beta chains from one sample in a study of blood T cell repertoires in COVID-19. Sequencing used immunoSEQ multiplex PCR; TCRdb keeps in-frame clones, though not all of them. The sample shows about 64,000 clones, 81% of them seen only once. The sample was peripheral blood. Source of these receptors: an elderly man with acute or convalescent COVID-19. Each CDR3 is given with its conserved first and last residue. The order of the fields is CDR3 protein, CDR3 DNA, J gene, clone size, V gene, D gene. D genes are given only for firm matches. Not every row has a clone size; where given, it reads once, few, many or a size class.

CDR3: CASSDSGRRREKLFF
DNA: TGTGCCAGCAGTGACTCGGGCAGACGAAGGGAAAAACTGTTTTTT
J: TRBJ1-4
size: -
V: TRBV6-4
D: -

CDR3: CASSPNRGDEQFF
DNA: TGTGCCAGCTCACCGAACAGGGGCGATGAGCAGTTCTTC
J: TRBJ2-1
size: -
V: TRBV18
D: TRBD1

CDR3: CASSGGTATNEKLFF
DNA: TGTGCCAGCAGCGGGGGGACAGCAACTAATGAAAAACTGTTTTTT
J: TRBJ1-4
size: -
V: TRBV5-6
D: TRBD1

CDR3: CASSQGGGGNTIYF
DNA: TGCGCCAGCAGCCAGGGGGGAGGAGGAAACACCATATATTTT
J: TRBJ1-3
size: -
V: TRBV5-1
D: TRBD1

CDR3: CASRLGGAASYTF
DNA: TGTGCCAGCAGATTAGGGGGGGCGGCGAGCTACACCTTC
J: TRBJ1-2
size: few
V: TRBV13
D: -

CDR3: CAISETDRSRYGYTF
DNA: TGTGCCATCAGTGAGACGGACAGGTCCCGGTATGGCTACACCTTC
J: TRBJ1-2
size: -
V: TRBV10-3
D: TRBD1

CDR3: CASRGTGLYEQYF
DNA: TGTGCCAGCAGGGGGACAGGCCTCTACGAGCAGTACTTC
J: TRBJ2-7
size: -
V: TRBV6-5
D: TRBD1

CDR3: CASSQDSASGNTIYF
DNA: TGTGCCAGCAGCCAGGACAGTGCCTCTGGAAACACCATATATTTT
J: TRBJ1-3
size: -
V: TRBV5-5
D: -

CDR3: CASSPRLDSSYEQYF
DNA: TGTGCCAGCTCACCACGACTGGACAGCTCCTACGAGCAGTACTTC
J: TRBJ2-7
size: -
V: TRBV18
D: -

CDR3: CASSLFSSGNTIYF
DNA: TGTGCCAGCAGCTTGTTCAGCTCTGGAAACACCATATATTTT
J: TRBJ1-3
size: -
V: TRBV5-6
D: -

CDR3: CATSRWAGEAGNTIYF
DNA: TGTGCCACCAGCAGATGGGCAGGGGAAGCTGGAAACACCATATATTTT
J: TRBJ1-3
size: -
V: TRBV15
D: -

CDR3: CASSINQGAASYEQYF
DNA: TGCGCCAGCAGCATTAACCAGGGGGCGGCTTCCTACGAGCAGTACTTC
J: TRBJ2-7
size: -
V: TRBV5-1
D: TRBD1

CDR3: CASSLDGINQPQHF
DNA: TGCGCCAGCAGCTTGGACGGTATTAATCAGCCCCAGCATTTT
J: TRBJ1-5
size: once
V: TRBV5-1
D: -

CDR3: CASSFGQGYCTF
DNA: TGTGCCAGCAGCTTCGGACAGGGGTATTGCACCTTC
J: TRBJ1-2
size: -
V: TRBV11-2
D: TRBD1

CDR3: CASSQAGDRAGNTIYF
DNA: TGCGCCAGCAGCCAGGCTGGGGACAGGGCTGGAAACACCATATATTTT
J: TRBJ1-3
size: -
V: TRBV5-1
D: TRBD1

CDR3: CASSFPIATNEKLFF
DNA: TGTGCCAGCAGCTTCCCTATTGCAACTAATGAAAAACTGTTTTTT
J: TRBJ1-4
size: -
V: TRBV7-9
D: -

CDR3: CASNSLMNTEAFF
DNA: TGCGCCAGCAACAGTCTTATGAACACTGAAGCTTTCTTT
J: TRBJ1-1
size: -
V: TRBV5-1
D: -

CDR3: CASSPGTGFIADTQYF
DNA: TGTGCCAGTTCACCCGGGACAGGGTTCATCGCAGATACGCAGTATTTT
J: TRBJ2-3
size: -
V: TRBV19
D: TRBD1

CDR3: CASSLTGQPQHF
DNA: TGCGCCAGCAGCTTGACAGGACAGCCCCAGCATTTT
J: TRBJ1-5
size: -
V: TRBV5-1
D: -

CDR3: CASSLSGGVQDTQYF
DNA: TGTGCCAGCAGCCTAAGCGGGGGGGTGCAAGATACGCAGTATTTT
J: TRBJ2-3
size: -
V: TRBV7-6
D: TRBD2

CDR3: CASRTGTGQFEKLFF
DNA: TGCGCCAGCAGAACCGGGACAGGGCAGTTCGAAAAACTGTTTTTT
J: TRBJ1-4
size: -
V: TRBV4-1
D: TRBD1

CDR3: CASEQGNTEAFF
DNA: TGTGCCAGCGAACAGGGGAACACTGAAGCTTTCTTT
J: TRBJ1-1
size: -
V: TRBV12-3/TRBV12-4
D: -

CDR3: CASMRPGGSYEQYF
DNA: TGTGCCAGCATGAGGCCAGGGGGCTCCTACGAGCAGTACTTC
J: TRBJ2-7
size: -
V: TRBV6-5
D: TRBD1

CDR3: CASSPRTGADEQYF
DNA: TGTGCCAGCTCACCACGGACAGGGGCTGACGAGCAGTACTTC
J: TRBJ2-7
size: -
V: TRBV18
D: TRBD1

CDR3: CASSIDPGQGENYGYTF
DNA: TGTGCCAGTAGTATTGATCCAGGACAGGGGGAAAACTATGGCTACACCTTC
J: TRBJ1-2
size: -
V: TRBV19
D: TRBD1

CDR3: CASSPRTGTEAFF
DNA: TGCGCCAGCAGCCCCAGGACTGGGACTGAAGCTTTCTTT
J: TRBJ1-1
size: -
V: TRBV5-1
D: -

CDR3: CATSDRDRSTDTQYF
DNA: TGTGCCACCAGTGATAGGGACAGAAGCACAGATACGCAGTATTTT
J: TRBJ2-3
size: -
V: TRBV24-1
D: TRBD1

CDR3: CASSVNTGRSGSPLHF
DNA: TGTGCCAGCAGCGTAAACACAGGGCGCTCTGGTTCACCCCTCCACTTT
J: TRBJ1-6
size: -
V: TRBV2
D: -

CDR3: CASSEGGDSTEAFF
DNA: TGTGCCAGCAGTGAAGGTGGGGACAGCACTGAAGCTTTCTTT
J: TRBJ1-1
size: -
V: TRBV25-1
D: TRBD1

CDR3: CASTQGRGWDTQYF
DNA: TGTGCCAGCACCCAGGGTCGAGGTTGGGATACGCAGTATTTT
J: TRBJ2-3
size: -
V: TRBV14
D: -

CDR3: CASSLTRQEINYGYTF
DNA: TGCGCCAGCAGCCTGACTCGACAGGAGATTAACTATGGCTACACCTTC
J: TRBJ1-2
size: -
V: TRBV4-1
D: -

CDR3: CASSLRSGTGGGEAFF
DNA: TGTGCCAGCAGCTTGCGATCCGGGACAGGGGGTGGTGAAGCTTTCTTT
J: TRBJ1-1
size: -
V: TRBV13
D: TRBD1

CDR3: CASEGASQPQHF
DNA: TGTGCTAGTGAAGGGGCGAGTCAGCCCCAGCATTTT
J: TRBJ1-5
size: -
V: TRBV12-5
D: -

CDR3: CASSYGRLGLNTEAFF
DNA: TGTGCCAGCAGTTACGGTAGGCTTGGGCTGAACACTGAAGCTTTCTTT
J: TRBJ1-1
size: -
V: TRBV6-5
D: -

CDR3: CASSPPQGRTGELFF
DNA: TGTGCCAGCTCACCCCCCCAGGGTCGGACCGGGGAGCTGTTTTTT
J: TRBJ2-2
size: -
V: TRBV18
D: -

CDR3: CASSAPDSGPAREQFF
DNA: TGTGCCAGCAGCGCCCCCGATAGCGGTCCCGCTCGAGAGCAGTTCTTC
J: TRBJ2-1
size: -
V: TRBV9
D: -

CDR3: CASSQDRSYGYTF
DNA: TGTGCCAGCAGCCAAGACCGGTCCTATGGCTACACCTTC
J: TRBJ1-2
size: -
V: TRBV3-1/TRBV3-2
D: -